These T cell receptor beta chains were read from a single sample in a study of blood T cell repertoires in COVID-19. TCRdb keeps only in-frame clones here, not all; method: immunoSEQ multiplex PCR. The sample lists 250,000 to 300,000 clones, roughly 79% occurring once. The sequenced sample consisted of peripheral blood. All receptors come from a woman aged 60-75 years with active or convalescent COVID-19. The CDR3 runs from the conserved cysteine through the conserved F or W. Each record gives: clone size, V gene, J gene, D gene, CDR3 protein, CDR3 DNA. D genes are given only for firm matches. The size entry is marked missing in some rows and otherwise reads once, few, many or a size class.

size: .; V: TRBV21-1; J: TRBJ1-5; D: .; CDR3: CASSKETVPHQPQHF; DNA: TGTGCCAGCAGCAAAGAAACTGTACCACATCAGCCCCAGCATTTT
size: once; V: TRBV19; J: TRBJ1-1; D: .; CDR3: CASSIAISGRGGHTEAFF; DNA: TGTGCCAGTAGTATCGCTATTTCCGGGAGGGGAGGGCACACTGAAGCTTTCTTT
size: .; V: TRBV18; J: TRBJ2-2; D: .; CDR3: CASSPRGKYGELFF; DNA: TGTGCCAGCTCACCTCGCGGAAAATACGGGGAGCTGTTTTTT
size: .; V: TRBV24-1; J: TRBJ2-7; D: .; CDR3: CATSDFDRTSPYYEQYF; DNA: TGTGCCACCAGTGACTTCGACAGGACCTCTCCCTACTACGAGCAGTACTTC
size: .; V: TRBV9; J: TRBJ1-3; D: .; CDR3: CASSVVSGESGNTIYF; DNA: TGTGCCAGCAGCGTAGTCTCCGGGGAATCTGGAAACACCATATATTTT
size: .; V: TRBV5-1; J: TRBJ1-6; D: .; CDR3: CASSLRETNSPLHF; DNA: TGCGCCAGCAGCCTCAGGGAAACTAATTCACCCCTCCACTTT
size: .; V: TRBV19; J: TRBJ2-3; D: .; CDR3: CASKMAGAPGTQYF; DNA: TGTGCCAGTAAGATGGCGGGGGCTCCCGGTACGCAGTATTTT
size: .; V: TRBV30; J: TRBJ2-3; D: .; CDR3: CAWSAGGLSDTQYF; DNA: TGTGCCTGGAGTGCCGGGGGGCTCTCAGATACGCAGTATTTT
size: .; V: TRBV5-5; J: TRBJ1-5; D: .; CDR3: CASSLDSPSHYAGEPQHF; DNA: TGTGCCAGCAGCTTGGACAGCCCTTCTCATTACGCGGGTGAGCCCCAGCATTTT
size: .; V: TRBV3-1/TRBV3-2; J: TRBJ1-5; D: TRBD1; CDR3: CASSAGTVSNQPQHF; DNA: TGTGCCAGCAGCGCAGGGACAGTTAGCAATCAGCCCCAGCATTTT
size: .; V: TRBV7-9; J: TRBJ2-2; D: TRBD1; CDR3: CASSYPGQGTGELFF; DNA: TGTGCCAGCAGCTATCCGGGACAGGGGACCGGGGAGCTGTTTTTT
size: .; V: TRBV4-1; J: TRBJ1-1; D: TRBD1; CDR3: CASSQATGTGGPNTEAFF; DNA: TGCGCCAGCAGCCAGGCTACCGGGACAGGGGGGCCGAACACTGAAGCTTTCTTT
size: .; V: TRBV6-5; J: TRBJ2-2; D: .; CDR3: CASSYSGGNTGELFF; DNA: TGTGCCAGCAGTTACTCTGGCGGGAACACCGGGGAGCTGTTTTTT